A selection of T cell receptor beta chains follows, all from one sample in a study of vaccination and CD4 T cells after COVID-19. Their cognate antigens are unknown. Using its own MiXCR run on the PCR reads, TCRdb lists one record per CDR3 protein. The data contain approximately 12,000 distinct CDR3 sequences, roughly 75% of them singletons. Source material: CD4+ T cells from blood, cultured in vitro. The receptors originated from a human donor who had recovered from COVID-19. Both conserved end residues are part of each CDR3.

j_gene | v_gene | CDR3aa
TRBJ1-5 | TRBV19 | CASSIEPSPQHF
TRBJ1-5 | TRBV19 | CASSISFGRGNRPQHF
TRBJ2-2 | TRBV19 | CASNFGTPNPGELFF
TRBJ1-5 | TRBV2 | CASSPPRTGRSNQPQHF
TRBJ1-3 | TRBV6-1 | CASMRDSGNTIYF
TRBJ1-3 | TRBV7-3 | CASSAQTGATIYF
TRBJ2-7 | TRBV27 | CASSPGVGSSYEQYF
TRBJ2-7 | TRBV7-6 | CASSSPLGRTSYEQYF
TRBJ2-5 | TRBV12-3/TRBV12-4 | CASSFALDETQYF
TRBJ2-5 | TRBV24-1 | CATSDSGAGGTQYF
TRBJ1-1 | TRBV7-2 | CASSYQGQTNTEAFF
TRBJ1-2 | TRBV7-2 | CASSNFPLYTF
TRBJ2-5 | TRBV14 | CASSLAGAETQYF
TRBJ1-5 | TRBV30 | CAWSSGTMNQPQHF
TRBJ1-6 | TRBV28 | CASSLRSTLASPLHF
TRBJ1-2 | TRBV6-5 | CASSYRTNYGYTF
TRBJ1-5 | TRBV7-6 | CASSLGGTNQPQHF
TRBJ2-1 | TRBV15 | CATSKELAGGGNEQFF
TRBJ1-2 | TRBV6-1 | CASRKDSYGYTF
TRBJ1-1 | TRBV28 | CASSPRTGMNTEAFF
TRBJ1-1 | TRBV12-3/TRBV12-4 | CASSLPSGGQGYVGTEAFF
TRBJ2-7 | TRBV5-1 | CASSLATSGSPYEQYF
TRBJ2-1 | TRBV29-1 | CSVGPGLHEQFF
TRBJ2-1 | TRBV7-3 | CASSLQGGQWMVF
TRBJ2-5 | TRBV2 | CASSDNRGTQYF
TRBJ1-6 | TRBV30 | CAWSGVFSPLHF
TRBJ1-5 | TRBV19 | CASSRGGLDSQPQHF
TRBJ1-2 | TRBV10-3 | CAISERGLGYGYTF
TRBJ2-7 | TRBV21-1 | CASSVDPGPYEQYF
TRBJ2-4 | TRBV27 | CASRVRGVVKNIQYF
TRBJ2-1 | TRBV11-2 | CASSLDRDRGGFF